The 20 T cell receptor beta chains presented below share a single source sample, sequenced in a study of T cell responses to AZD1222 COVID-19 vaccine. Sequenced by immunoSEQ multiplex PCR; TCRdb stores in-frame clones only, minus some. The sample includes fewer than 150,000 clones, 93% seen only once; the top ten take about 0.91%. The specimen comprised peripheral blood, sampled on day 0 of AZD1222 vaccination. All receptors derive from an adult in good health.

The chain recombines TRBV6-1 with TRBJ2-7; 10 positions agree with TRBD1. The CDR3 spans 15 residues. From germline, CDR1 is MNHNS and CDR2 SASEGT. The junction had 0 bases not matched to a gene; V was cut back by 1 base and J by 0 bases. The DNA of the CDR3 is TGTGCCAGCAGTGAAGGGACAGGGGGCTCCTACGAGCAGTACTTC. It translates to CASSEGTGGSYEQYF.

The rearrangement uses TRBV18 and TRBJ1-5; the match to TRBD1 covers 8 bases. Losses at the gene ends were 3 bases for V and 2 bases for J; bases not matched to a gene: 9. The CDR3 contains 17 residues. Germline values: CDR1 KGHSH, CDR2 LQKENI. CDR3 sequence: CASSPGPGGAGNQPQHF. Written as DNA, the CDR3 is TGTGCCAGCTCACCTGGGCCAGGGGGCGCGGGCAATCAGCCCCAGCATTTT.

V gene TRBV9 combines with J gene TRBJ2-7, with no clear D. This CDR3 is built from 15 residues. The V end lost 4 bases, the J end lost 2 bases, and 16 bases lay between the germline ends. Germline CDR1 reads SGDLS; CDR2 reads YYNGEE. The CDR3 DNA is TGTGCCAGCAGCCCCCCAACGGGCCCTCCCTACGAGCAGTACTTC. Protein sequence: CASSPPTGPPYEQYF.

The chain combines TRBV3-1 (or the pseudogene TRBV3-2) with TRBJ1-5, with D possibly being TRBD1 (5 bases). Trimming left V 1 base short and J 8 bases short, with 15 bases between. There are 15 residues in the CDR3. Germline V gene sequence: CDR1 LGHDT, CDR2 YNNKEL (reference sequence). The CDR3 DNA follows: TGTGCCAGCAGCCAAGGAACAGGTCTCCGGGAGCCCCAGCATTTT. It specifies CASSQGTGLREPQHF.

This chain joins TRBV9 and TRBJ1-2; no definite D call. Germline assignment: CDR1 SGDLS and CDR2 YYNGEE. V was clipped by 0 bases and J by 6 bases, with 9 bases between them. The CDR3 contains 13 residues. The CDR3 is CASSVGVADGYTF. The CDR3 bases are TGTGCCAGCAGCGTAGGGGTTGCCGATGGCTACACCTTC.

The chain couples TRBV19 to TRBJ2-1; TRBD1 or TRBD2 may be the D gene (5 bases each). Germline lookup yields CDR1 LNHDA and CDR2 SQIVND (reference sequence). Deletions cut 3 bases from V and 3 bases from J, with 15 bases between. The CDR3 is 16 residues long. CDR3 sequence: CASSMGLGDIYNEQFF. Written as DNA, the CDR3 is TGTGCCAGTAGTATGGGGCTGGGAGATATCTACAATGAGCAGTTCTTC. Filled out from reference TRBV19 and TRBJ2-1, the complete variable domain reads DGGITQSPKYLFRKEGQNVTLSCEQNLNHDAMYWYRQDPGQGLRLIYYSQIVNDFQKGDIAEGYSVSREKKESFPLTVTSAQKNPTAFYLCASSMGLGDIYNEQFFGPGTRLTVL.

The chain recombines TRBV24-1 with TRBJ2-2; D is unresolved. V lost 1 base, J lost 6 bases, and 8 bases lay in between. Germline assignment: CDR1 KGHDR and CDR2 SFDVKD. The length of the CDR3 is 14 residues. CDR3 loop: CATSDFSVPGELFF. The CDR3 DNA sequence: TGTGCCACCAGTGATTTTTCCGTCCCCGGGGAGCTGTTTTTT.

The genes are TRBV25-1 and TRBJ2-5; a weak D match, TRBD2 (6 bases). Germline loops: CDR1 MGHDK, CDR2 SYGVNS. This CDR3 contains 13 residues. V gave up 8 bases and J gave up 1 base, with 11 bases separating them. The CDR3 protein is CASRTGGQETQYF. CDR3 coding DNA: TGTGCCAGCCGAACCGGGGGCCAAGAGACCCAGTACTTC. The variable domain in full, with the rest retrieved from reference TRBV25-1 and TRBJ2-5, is EADIYQTPRYLVIGTGKKITLECSQTMGHDKMYWYQQDPGMELHLIHYSYGVNSTEKGDLSSESTVSRIRTEHFPLTLESARPSHTSQYLCASRTGGQETQYFGPGTRLLVL.

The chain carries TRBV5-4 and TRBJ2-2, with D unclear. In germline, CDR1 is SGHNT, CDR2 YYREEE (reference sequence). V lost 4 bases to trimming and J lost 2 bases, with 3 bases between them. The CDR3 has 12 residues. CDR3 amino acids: CASSLNTGELFF. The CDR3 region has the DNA TGTGCCAGCAGCCTAAACACCGGGGAGCTGTTTTTT.

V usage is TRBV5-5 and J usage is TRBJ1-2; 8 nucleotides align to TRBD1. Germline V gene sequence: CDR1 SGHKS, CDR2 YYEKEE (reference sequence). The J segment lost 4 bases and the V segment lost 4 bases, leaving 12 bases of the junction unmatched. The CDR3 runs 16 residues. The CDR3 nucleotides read TGTGCCAGCAGCCCCGGCCCCGGACAGGGAACCTATGGCTACACCTTC. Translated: CASSPGPGQGTYGYTF.

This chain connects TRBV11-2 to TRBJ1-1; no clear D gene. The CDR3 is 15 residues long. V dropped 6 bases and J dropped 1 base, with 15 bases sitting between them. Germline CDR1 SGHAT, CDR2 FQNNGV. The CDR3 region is CASRSVRGGNTEAFF. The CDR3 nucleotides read TGTGCCAGCAGATCCGTACGAGGAGGGAACACTGAAGCTTTCTTT.

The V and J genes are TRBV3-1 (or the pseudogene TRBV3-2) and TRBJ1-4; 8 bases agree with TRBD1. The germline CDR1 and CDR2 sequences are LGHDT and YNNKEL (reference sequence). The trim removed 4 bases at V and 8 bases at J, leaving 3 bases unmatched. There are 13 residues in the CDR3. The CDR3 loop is CASSRTGREKLFF. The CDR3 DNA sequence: TGTGCCAGCAGCCGGACAGGGAGGGAAAAACTGTTTTTT.

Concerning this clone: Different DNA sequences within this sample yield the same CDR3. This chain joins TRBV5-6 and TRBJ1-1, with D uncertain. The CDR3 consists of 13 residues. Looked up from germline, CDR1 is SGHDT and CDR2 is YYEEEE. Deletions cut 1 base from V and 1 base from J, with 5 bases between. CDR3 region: CASSLRANTEAFF. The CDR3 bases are TGTGCCAGCAGCTTGAGGGCGAACACTGAAGCTTTCTTT.

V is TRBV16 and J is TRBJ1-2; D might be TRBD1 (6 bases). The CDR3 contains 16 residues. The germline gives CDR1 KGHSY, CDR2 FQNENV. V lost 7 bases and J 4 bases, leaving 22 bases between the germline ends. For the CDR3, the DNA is TGTGCCAGCACCATTGATGGGGGGCCCAACGTCTATGGCTACACCTTC. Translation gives CASTIDGGPNVYGYTF.

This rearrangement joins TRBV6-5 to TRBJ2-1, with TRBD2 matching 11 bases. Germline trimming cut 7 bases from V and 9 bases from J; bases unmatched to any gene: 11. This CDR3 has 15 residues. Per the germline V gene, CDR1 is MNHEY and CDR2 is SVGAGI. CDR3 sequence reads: CASTFTSGGWREQFF. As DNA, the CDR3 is TGTGCCAGCACCTTTACTAGCGGGGGTTGGCGTGAGCAGTTCTTC.

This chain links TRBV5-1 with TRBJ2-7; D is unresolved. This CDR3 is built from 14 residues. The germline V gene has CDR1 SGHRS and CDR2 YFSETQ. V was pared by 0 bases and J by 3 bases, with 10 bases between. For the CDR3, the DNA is TGCGCCAGCAGCTTGGGGGGAATGTACTACGAGCAGTACTTC. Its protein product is CASSLGGMYYEQYF.

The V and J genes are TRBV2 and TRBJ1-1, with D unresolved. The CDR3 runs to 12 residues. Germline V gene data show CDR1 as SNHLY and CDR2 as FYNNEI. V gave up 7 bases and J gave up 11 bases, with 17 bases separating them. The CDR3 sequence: CASKGEGSSAFF. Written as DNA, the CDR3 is TGTGCCAGCAAGGGTGAGGGATCAAGTGCTTTCTTT.

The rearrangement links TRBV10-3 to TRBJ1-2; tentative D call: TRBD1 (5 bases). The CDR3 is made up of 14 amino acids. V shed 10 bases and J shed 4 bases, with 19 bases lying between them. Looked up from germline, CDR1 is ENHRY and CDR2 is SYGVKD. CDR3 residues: CATLLTRGGYGYTF. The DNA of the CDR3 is TGTGCCACCCTGTTGACAAGGGGCGGCTATGGCTACACCTTC.

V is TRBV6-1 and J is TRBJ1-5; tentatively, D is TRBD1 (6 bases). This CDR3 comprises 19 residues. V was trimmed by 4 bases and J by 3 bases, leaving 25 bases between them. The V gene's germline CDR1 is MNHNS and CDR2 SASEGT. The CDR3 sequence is CASSAPAAGTLHFNQPQHF. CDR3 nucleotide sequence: TGTGCCAGCAGTGCACCAGCCGCCGGGACACTACATTTCAATCAGCCCCAGCATTTT.

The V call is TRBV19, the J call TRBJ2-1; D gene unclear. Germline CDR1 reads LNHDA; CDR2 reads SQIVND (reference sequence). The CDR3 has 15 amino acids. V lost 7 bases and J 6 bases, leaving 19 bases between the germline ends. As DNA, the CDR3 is TGTGCCAGTACCTTAGGTCCGAACGCCATCAATGAGCAGTTCTTC. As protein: CASTLGPNAINEQFF.